This paragraph covers one TCR beta chain sequence. Its target antigen remains unknown. One base away there is no much larger clone; base qualities are not given. TCRbeta CDR3 regions were amplified from genomic DNA by means of the immunoSEQ Assay, a bias-controlled multiplex PCR. Under the source paper's analysis protocol: Nucleated cell counts per sample were estimated from amplification of reference gene primers within the assay. Sequence reads were collapsed and filtered to measure the absolute abundance of every unique TCRbeta CDR3 rearrangement. For each sample, productive Simpson clonality was calculated as the square root of Simpson's diversity index over productive rearrangements. TCRdb limited this immuneACCESS table to in-frame rearrangements with V and J called. A share of clones is missing; checked studies link under half to unresolved V genes, and the rest is unexplained. V and J calls and clone size are copied from that table; D and trimming were computed from the DNA. The sample profile shows approximately 220,000 clones; roughly 89% of them were found once. The ten largest account for approximately 6.2% of the sample.

A second Seattle source provided samples from volunteer blood donors who had recovered from COVID-19. The collaborating institutions used their own protocols to collect whole blood in K2EDTA tubes. Collaborator samples were shipped for TCRbeta analysis as frozen whole blood, isolated PBMCs, or DNA extracted from either sample type. The junction shows trimming of 0 bases on V and 1 base on J, plus 3 bases between the germline ends. The germline V gene gives CDR1 as MRHNA and CDR2 as SNTAGT. The CDR3 runs 14 residues from the cysteine to the phenylalanine. The only DNA kept is the CDR3, 42 bases in frame from the first base. These data belong to a study of blood T cell repertoires in COVID-19 (dated by TCRdb to the early 2020s). As for the study more broadly: The collaborator samples originated in the United States, Italy and Spain and spanned the acute and convalescent phases of COVID-19. The material from the prospective study consisted of cDNA or gDNA derived from T cells, B-cell-depleted T cells, or PBMCs. Subjects who had been exposed to COVID-19, were actively infected with it, or had recovered from it provided the deeply sampled blood TCRbeta repertoires that made up the dataset. A freely available public database, intended as a resource for researchers studying the immune response to SARS-CoV-2, is where the repertoires were released. Samples were obtained from the ongoing ImmuneRACE study (first 160 participants) and from over 1,000 subjects provided by 6 global collaborators. A de-identified subject ID, COVID-19 status, age in years and sex were almost always included in the sample metadata. Where available, HLA class I and class II types were obtained from metadata supplied by the sample provider rather than from assay-based typing.

The full study reports these points: The quantity of clinical and demographic metadata differed by source and by participant and was supplied without curation.

The rearrangement joined TRBV6-4 to TRBJ2-2; a confident D gene designation cannot be given. The sequencing input was peripheral blood. This TCR derives from a man between 60 and 75 years old who had recovered from COVID-19. Here the CDR3 is given as CASSDSRNTGELFF. The DNA sequence is as follows: TGTGCCAGCAGTGACTCGAGGAACACCGGGGAGCTGTTTTTT.